The T cell receptor (beta chain) under discussion was sequenced for a study of CD4+ T cells in melanoma. The CDR3 contains 15 residues. V was trimmed by 3 bases and J by 10 bases, leaving 20 bases between them. Germline V CDR1 and CDR2: SEHNR, FQNEAQ (reference sequence). Sequenced by immunoSEQ multiplex PCR; TCRdb stores in-frame clones only, minus some. Of some 110,000 clones in the sample, approximately 92% were seen once. This chain links TRBV7-9 with TRBJ2-3, with D maybe TRBD2 (6 bases). The specimen was peripheral blood. The sequence was collected from a human donor with melanoma. The CDR3 nucleotides are TGTGCCAGCAGCTTCGGAGGGACTTCTACGGAGTCGCAGTATTTT. It encodes CASSFGGTSTESQYF.